This entry is about one T cell receptor beta chain. Its antigen is still unknown. Germline V CDR1 and CDR2: WNHNN, SYGVQD (reference sequence). The CDR3 has 14 amino acids. V was shortened by 2 bases and J by 5 bases, with 12 bases between the two germline ends. Some clones are missing from TCRdb's copy, which holds only in-frame ones; the method was immunoSEQ multiplex PCR. The table has around 140,000 clones, 85% to 90% seen once; the top ten hold around 1.5%. These data are taken from a study of T cell responses to AZD1222 COVID-19 vaccine. Notes on the study in general: Without day 14 samples, only post-peak T cell repertoires were studied.

The chain employs TRBV10-1 and TRBJ2-5; a weak D match, TRBD2 (6 bases). The source was peripheral blood, collected on day 0 of AZD1222 vaccination. This receptor was taken from an adult in good health. The CDR3 sequence: CASSEAGRTETQYF. Here the CDR3 DNA reads TGCGCCAGCAGTGAGGCGGGGAGGACGGAGACCCAGTACTTC.